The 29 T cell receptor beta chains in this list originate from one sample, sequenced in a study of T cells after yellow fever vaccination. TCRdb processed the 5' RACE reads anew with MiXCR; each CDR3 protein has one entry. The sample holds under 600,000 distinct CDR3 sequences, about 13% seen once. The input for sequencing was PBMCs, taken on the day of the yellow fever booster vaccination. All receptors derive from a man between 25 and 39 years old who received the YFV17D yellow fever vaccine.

This CDR3 is CASSQVLSPIYEQYF. CDR3 coding DNA: TGTGCCAGCAGCCAAGTCCTCTCCCCCATCTACGAGCAGTACTTC. This chain uses TRBV14 with TRBJ2-7; D ambiguous. The CDR3 runs 15 residues. Germline CDR1 is SGHDN and CDR2 is FVKESK. With 1 base removed from V and 3 bases from J, the gap between germline ends came to 13 bases.

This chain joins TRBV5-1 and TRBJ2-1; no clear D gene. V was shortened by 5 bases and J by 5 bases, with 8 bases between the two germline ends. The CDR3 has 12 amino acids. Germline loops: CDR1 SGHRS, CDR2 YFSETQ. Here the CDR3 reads CASRENHNEQFF. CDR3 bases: TGCGCCAGCAGGGAGAACCACAATGAGCAGTTCTTC.

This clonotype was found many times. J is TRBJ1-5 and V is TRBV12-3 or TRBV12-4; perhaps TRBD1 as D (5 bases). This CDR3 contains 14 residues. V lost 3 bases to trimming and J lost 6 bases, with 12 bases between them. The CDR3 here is CASSFGLTGQPQHF. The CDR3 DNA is TGTGCCAGCAGTTTCGGTCTTACAGGTCAGCCCCAGCATTTT.

The CDR3 bases are TGCGCCAGCAGCTACCGGGACAGGGGGCGCGAGCAGTACTTC. Its translation is CASSYRDRGREQYF. The chain recombines TRBV5-1 with TRBJ2-7; TRBD1 matches 12 bases. CDR3 length equals 14 residues. J gave up 6 bases and V 3 bases, and 4 bases lay outside the gene matches. CDR1 and CDR2 from the germline V gene are SGHRS and YFSETQ.

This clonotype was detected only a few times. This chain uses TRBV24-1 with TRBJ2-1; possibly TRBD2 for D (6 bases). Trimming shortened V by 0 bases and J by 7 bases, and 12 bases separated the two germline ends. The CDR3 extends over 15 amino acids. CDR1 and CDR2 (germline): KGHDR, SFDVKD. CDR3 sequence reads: CATSDLQGGVNEQFF. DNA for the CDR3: TGTGCCACCAGTGATTTGCAAGGAGGGGTTAATGAGCAGTTCTTC.

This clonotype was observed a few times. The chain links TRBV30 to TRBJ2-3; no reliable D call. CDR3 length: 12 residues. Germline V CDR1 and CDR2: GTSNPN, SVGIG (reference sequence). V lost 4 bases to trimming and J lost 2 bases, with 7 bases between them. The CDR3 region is CAWNRFTDTQYF. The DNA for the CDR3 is TGTGCCTGGAACAGATTCACAGATACGCAGTATTTT.

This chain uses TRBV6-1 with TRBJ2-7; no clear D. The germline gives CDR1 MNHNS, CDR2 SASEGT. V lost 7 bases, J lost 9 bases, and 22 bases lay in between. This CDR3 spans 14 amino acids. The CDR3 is CASTPSQDPTGQYF. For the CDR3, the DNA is TGTGCCAGCACCCCATCGCAGGACCCTACGGGGCAGTACTTC.

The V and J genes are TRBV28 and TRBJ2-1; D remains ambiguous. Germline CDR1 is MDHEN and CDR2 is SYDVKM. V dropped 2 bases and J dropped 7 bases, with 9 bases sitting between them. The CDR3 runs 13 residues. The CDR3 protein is CASSLRTPNEQFF. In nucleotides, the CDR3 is TGTGCCAGCAGTTTACGGACCCCTAATGAGCAGTTCTTC.

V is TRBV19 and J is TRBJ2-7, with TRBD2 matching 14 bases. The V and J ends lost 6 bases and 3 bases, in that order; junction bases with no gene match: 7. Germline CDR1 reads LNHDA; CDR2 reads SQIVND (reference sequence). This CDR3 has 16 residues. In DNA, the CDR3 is TGTGCCAGTAGGTCGACTAGCGGGAGGGGTGTCTACGAGCAGTACTTC. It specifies CASRSTSGRGVYEQYF.

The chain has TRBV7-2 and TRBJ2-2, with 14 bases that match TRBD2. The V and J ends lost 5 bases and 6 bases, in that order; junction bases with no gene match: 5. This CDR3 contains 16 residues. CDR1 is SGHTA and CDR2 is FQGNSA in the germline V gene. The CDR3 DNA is TGTGCCAGCAGCGCTCGACTAGCGGGAGGGGCCGGGGAGCTGTTTTTT. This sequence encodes CASSARLAGGAGELFF.

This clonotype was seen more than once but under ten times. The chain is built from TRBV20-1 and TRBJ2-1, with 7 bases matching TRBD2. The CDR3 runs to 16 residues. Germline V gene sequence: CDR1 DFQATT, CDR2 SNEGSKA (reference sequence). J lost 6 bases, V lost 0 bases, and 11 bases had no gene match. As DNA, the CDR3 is TGCAGTGCTAGAGATTGGGAGAGAGGGAGGGCCAATGAGCAGTTCTTC. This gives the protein CSARDWERGRANEQFF.

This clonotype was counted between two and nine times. The CDR3 DNA reads as TGCGCCAGCAGCCCCTGGCAGCGACAGGGATTTGGCTACACCTTC. This translates into CASSPWQRQGFGYTF. This sequence joins TRBV5-1 and TRBJ1-2; 7 bases agree with TRBD1. The CDR3 has 15 residues. The J segment lost 7 bases and the V segment lost 4 bases, leaving 13 bases of the junction unmatched. The germline CDR1 and CDR2 sequences are SGHRS and YFSETQ.

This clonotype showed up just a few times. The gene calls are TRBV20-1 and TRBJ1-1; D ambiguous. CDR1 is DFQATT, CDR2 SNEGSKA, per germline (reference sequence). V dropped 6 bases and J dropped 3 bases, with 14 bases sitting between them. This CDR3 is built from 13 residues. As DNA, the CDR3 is TGCAGTGCAAATCCCAGGAGAGACACTGAAGCTTTCTTT. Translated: CSANPRRDTEAFF.

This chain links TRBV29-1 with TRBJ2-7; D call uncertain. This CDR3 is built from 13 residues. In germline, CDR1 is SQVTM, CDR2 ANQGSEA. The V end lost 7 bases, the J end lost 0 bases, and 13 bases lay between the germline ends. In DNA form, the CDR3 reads TGCAGCGCTGGGTCGGCGCTCTCCTACGAGCAGTACTTC. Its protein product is CSAGSALSYEQYF.

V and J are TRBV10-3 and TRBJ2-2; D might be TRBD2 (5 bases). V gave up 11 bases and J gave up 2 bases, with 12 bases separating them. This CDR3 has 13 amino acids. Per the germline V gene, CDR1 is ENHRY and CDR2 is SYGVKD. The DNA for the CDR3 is TGTGCCTCCGGGGAGTTAAACACCGGGGAGCTGTTTTTT. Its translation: CASGELNTGELFF.

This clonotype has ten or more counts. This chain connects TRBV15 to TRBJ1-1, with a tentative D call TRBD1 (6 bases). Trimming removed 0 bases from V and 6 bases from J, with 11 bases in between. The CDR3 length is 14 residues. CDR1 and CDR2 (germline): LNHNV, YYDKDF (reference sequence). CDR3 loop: CATSRDVRGAEAFF. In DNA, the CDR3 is TGTGCCACCAGCAGAGATGTTAGGGGGGCTGAAGCTTTCTTT.

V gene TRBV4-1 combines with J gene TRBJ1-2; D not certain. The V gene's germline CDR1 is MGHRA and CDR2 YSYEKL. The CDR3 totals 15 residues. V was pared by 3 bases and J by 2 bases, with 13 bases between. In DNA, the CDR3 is TGCGCCAGCAGCCAGCCTACAGAGTGGAACTATGGCTACACCTTC. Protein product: CASSQPTEWNYGYTF.

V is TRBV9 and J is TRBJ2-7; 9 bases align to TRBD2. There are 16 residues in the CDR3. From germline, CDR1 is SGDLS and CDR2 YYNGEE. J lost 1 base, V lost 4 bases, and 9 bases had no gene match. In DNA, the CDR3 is TGTGCCAGCAGCCCCCGCGCGGGGGGGCGATCCTACGAGCAGTACTTC. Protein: CASSPRAGGRSYEQYF.

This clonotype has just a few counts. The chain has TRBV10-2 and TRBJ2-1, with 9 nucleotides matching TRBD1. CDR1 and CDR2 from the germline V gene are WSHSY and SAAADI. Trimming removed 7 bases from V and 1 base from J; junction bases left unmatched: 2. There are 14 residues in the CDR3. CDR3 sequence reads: CASKTGGSYNEQFF. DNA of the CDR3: TGCGCCAGCAAGACAGGGGGTTCCTACAATGAGCAGTTCTTC.

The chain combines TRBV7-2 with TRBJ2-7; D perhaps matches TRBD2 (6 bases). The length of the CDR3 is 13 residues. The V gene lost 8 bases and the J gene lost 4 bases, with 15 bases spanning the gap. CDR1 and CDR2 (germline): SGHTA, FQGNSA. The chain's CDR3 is CASRRRDGYEQYF. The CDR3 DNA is TGTGCCAGCCGAAGGCGGGACGGATACGAGCAGTACTTC.

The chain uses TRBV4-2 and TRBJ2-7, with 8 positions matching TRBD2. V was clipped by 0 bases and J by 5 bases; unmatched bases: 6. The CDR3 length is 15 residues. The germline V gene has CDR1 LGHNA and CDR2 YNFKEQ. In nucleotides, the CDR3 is TGTGCCAGCAGCCAAGAGGGAGCGGGAGTAGACGAGCAGTACTTC. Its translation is CASSQEGAGVDEQYF.

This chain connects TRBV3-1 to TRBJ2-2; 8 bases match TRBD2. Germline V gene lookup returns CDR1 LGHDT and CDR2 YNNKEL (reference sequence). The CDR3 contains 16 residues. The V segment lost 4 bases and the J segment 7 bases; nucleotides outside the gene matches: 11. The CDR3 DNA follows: TGTGCCAGCAGCCCGGCCGGACTAGCCGCTGGCGGGGAGCTGTTTTTT. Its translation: CASSPAGLAAGGELFF.

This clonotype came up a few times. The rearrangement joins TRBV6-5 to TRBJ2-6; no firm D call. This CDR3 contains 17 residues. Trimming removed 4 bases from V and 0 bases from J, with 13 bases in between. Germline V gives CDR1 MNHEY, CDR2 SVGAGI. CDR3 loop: CASSLLPRNSGANVLTF. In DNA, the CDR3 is TGTGCCAGCAGTTTACTACCCCGTAACTCTGGGGCCAACGTCCTGACTTTC.

The CDR3 loop is CSARVVGTRSSYNEQFF. Here the CDR3 DNA reads TGCAGTGCTAGAGTAGTAGGGACTAGGAGCTCCTACAATGAGCAGTTCTTC. The V gene is TRBV20-1, the J gene TRBJ2-1; TRBD2 aligns across 8 bases. J lost 0 bases, V lost 1 base, and 8 bases had no gene match. The germline CDR1 and CDR2 sequences are DFQATT and SNEGSKA (reference sequence). The CDR3 is 17 residues long.

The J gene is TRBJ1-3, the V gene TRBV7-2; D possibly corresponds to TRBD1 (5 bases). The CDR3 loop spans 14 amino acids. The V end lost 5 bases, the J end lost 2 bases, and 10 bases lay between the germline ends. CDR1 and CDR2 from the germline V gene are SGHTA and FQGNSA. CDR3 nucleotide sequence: TGTGCCAGCAGCCCCAGGGAGACTGGAAACACCATATATTTT. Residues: CASSPRETGNTIYF.

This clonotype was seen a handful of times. The CDR3 spells CASSQDERHITNTGELFF. The CDR3 nucleotides read TGTGCCAGCAGCCAAGACGAAAGGCACATTACGAACACCGGGGAGCTGTTTTTT. The chain has TRBV14 and TRBJ2-2; D is unresolved. The V end was cut by 0 bases, the J end by 0 bases, with 14 bases between. Germline V CDR1 and CDR2: SGHDN, FVKESK. The CDR3 has 18 residues.

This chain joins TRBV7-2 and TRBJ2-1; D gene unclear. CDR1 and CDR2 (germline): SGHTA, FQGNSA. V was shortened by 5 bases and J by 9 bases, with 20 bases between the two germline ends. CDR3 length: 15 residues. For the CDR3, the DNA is TGTGCCAGCAGCCTAAAGGACGGTACCATGGCTGAGCAGTTCTTC. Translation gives CASSLKDGTMAEQFF.

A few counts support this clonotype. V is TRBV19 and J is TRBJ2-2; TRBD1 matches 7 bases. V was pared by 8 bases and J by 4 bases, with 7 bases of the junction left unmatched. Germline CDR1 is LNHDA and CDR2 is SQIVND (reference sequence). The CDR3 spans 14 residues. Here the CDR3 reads CASVDRATTGELFF. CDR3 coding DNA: TGTGCCAGTGTTGACAGGGCGACCACCGGGGAGCTGTTTTTT.

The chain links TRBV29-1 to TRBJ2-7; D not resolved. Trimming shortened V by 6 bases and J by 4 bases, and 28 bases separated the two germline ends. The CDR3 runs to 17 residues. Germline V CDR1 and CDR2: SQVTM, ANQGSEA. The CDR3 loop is CSVGFVGNRASRYEQYF. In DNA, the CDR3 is TGCAGCGTCGGCTTTGTTGGGAATAGGGCTTCCCGGTACGAGCAGTACTTC.